Below are 14 T cell receptor beta chains sequenced from a single sample in a study of vaccination effects on CD4 cells after COVID-19. Sequencing used immunoSEQ multiplex PCR; TCRdb keeps in-frame clones, though not all of them. The table lists 50,000 to 65,000 clones, roughly four fifths of them singletons. These receptors' targets are unknown. Sequencing followed a ViraFEST assay step that expanded antigen-specific CD4+ T cells with viral peptide pools. Following 10 days of culture, CD4+ T cells were isolated. Sequenced material: CD4+ T cells from PBMCs cultured with HCoV-229E spike peptides, taken before COVID-19 vaccination. The receptors come from a human donor who received a COVID-19 vaccine.

V and J are TRBV3-1 (or the pseudogene TRBV3-2) and TRBJ1-2, with 11 nucleotides matching TRBD1. Germline-derived CDR1 and CDR2 are LGHDT and YNNKEL (reference sequence). The trim removed 6 bases at V and 6 bases at J, leaving 6 bases unmatched. There are 14 residues in the CDR3. The CDR3: CASSWTGGIDGYTF. In DNA, the CDR3 is TGTGCCAGCAGTTGGACAGGGGGCATAGATGGCTACACCTTC.

The rearrangement links TRBV6-5 to TRBJ2-5; D is unclear. Germline V gene lookup returns CDR1 MNHEY and CDR2 SVGAGI. V lost 6 bases and J 4 bases, leaving 15 bases between the germline ends. The CDR3 runs to 14 residues. Here the CDR3 DNA reads TGTGCCAGCAGAATCCACGAACCCCCAGAGACCCAGTACTTC. This encodes CASRIHEPPETQYF.

V usage is TRBV6-2 or TRBV6-3 and J usage is TRBJ2-7; 7 bases match TRBD1. From germline, CDR1 is MNHEY and CDR2 SVGEGT. The CDR3 spans 15 residues. V lost 0 bases, J lost 0 bases, and 2 bases stayed unmatched. The CDR3 reads CASSYSGTASYEQYV. The CDR3 DNA reads TGTGCCAGCAGTTACTCCGGGACAGCCTCCTACGAGCAGTACGTC.

The V gene is TRBV20-1, the J gene TRBJ2-5; unclear D gene. Trimming took 6 bases from V and 5 from J, leaving 10 bases between them. From germline, CDR1 is DFQATT and CDR2 SNEGSKA (reference sequence). CDR3 size: 11 residues. The CDR3 loop is CSAWVWETQYF. The CDR3 nucleotides read TGCAGTGCCTGGGTCTGGGAGACCCAGTACTTC.

The genes are TRBV5-8 and TRBJ2-2; possibly TRBD1 or TRBD2 for D (5 bases each). The CDR3 runs 17 residues. V lost 4 bases and J 7 bases, leaving 23 bases between the germline ends. Germline loops: CDR1 SGHTS, CDR2 YDEGEE. The CDR3 coding sequence is TGTGCCAGCAGCCTCGGGACGGGGTATTTCTACATCGGGGAGCTGTTTTTT. Its protein product is CASSLGTGYFYIGELFF.

V and J are TRBV3-1 (or the pseudogene TRBV3-2) and TRBJ2-1; D tentatively reads TRBD1 or TRBD2 (6 bases each). Germline CDR1 is LGHDT and CDR2 is YNNKEL (reference sequence). The CDR3 is 12 residues long. V gave up 4 bases and J gave up 13 bases, with 14 bases separating them. CDR3 sequence (DNA): TGTGCCAGCAGCCCCCTACAGGGAGGTCAGTTCTTC. Amino acid sequence: CASSPLQGGQFF.

This chain joins TRBV29-1 and TRBJ1-2; D is possibly TRBD1 (5 bases). Germline V CDR1 and CDR2: SQVTM, ANQGSEA. The V and J ends lost 3 bases and 4 bases respectively, with 12 bases between them. The length of the CDR3 is 13 residues. The CDR3 region is CSVEFQGAYGYTF. In DNA, the CDR3 is TGCAGCGTTGAGTTCCAGGGAGCCTATGGCTACACCTTC.

The chain has TRBV6-6 and TRBJ2-2; weak D call: TRBD1 (5 bases). The CDR3 extends over 16 amino acids. CDR1 MNHNY and CDR2 SVGAGI come from the germline V gene (reference sequence). Trimming shortened V by 0 bases and J by 5 bases, and 13 bases separated the two germline ends. CDR3 residues: CASSYSQDRGTGELFF. The CDR3 DNA is TGTGCCAGCAGTTACTCCCAAGACAGAGGAACCGGGGAGCTGTTTTTT.

The chain carries TRBV5-1 and TRBJ1-1; the D gene is possibly TRBD1 (6 bases). V was pared by 3 bases and J by 5 bases, with 14 bases between. CDR3 length: 14 amino acids. Germline CDR1 and CDR2: SGHRS and YFSETQ. CDR3 sequence reads: CASSSQGGRTEAFF. The CDR3 nucleotides are TGCGCCAGCAGCTCACAGGGAGGTAGAACTGAAGCTTTCTTT.

The chain is built from TRBV2 and TRBJ1-5; no reliable D call. Germline assignment: CDR1 SNHLY and CDR2 FYNNEI. Deletions cut 6 bases from V and 7 bases from J, with 13 bases between. The CDR3 contains 13 residues. The CDR3 DNA sequence: TGTGCCAGCAGGAGGAGTGAGTTACAGCCCCAGCATTTT. Residues: CASRRSELQPQHF.

The chain has TRBV7-9 and TRBJ1-1; D gene ambiguous. V lost 3 bases and J lost 1, with 6 bases in between. Germline V gene sequence: CDR1 SEHNR, CDR2 FQNEAQ (reference sequence). CDR3 length: 13 residues. The CDR3 DNA follows: TGTGCCAGCAGCTTGGTGGGGAACACTGAAGCTTTCTTT. Its protein is CASSLVGNTEAFF. The full variable domain, its missing parts supplied by reference TRBV7-9 and TRBJ1-1, is DTGVSQNPRHKITKRGQNVTFRCDPISEHNRLYWYRQTLGQGPEFLTYFQNEAQLEKSRLLSDRFSAERPKGSFSTLEIQRTEQGDSAMYLCASSLVGNTEAFFGQGTRLTVV.

V usage is TRBV2 and J usage is TRBJ2-5; 8 bases agree with TRBD2. CDR1 and CDR2 from the germline V gene are SNHLY and FYNNEI. This CDR3 has 15 residues. The J segment lost 3 bases and the V segment lost 4 bases, leaving 7 bases of the junction unmatched. Here the CDR3 DNA reads TGTGCCAGCAGTGGCCGGGGACTAGGAAAAGAGACCCAGTACTTC. Translated, it gives CASSGRGLGKETQYF.

The gene calls are TRBV5-1 and TRBJ2-5; 11 bases fit TRBD2. CDR3 length equals 16 residues. Germline V gene lookup returns CDR1 SGHRS and CDR2 YFSETQ. Trimming took 1 base from V and 5 from J; bases not matched to a gene: 7. The DNA of the CDR3 is TGCGCCAGCAGCTTGTATGCTAGCGGGGGGACGGAGACCCAGTACTTC. It is translated as CASSLYASGGTETQYF.

This CDR3 is CASSVGAFVADTQYF. The CDR3 DNA follows: TGTGCCAGCAGCGTAGGAGCTTTCGTCGCAGATACGCAGTATTTT. V and J are TRBV9 and TRBJ2-3; no reliable D call. This CDR3 region has 15 residues. Germline-derived CDR1 and CDR2 are SGDLS and YYNGEE. V lost 0 bases, J lost 4 bases, and 12 bases lay in between. Combining the CDR3 with reference TRBV9 and TRBJ2-3 gives the whole variable domain DSGVTQTPKHLITATGQRVTLRCSPRSGDLSVYWYQQSLDQGLQFLIQYYNGEERAKGNILERFSAQQFPDLHSELNLSSLELGDSALYFCASSVGAFVADTQYFGPGTRLTVL.